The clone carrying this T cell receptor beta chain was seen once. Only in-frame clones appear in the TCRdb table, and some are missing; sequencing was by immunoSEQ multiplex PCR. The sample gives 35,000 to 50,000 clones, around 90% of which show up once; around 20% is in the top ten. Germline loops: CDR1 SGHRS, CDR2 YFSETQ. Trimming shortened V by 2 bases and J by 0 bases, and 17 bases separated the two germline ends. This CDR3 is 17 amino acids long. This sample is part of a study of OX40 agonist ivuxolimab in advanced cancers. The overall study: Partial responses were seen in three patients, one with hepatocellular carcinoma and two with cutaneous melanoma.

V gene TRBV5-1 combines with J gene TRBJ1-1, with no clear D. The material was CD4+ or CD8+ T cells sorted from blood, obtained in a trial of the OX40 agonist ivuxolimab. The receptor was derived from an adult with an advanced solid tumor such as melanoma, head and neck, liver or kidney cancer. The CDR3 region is CASSFGVGEFMNTEAFF. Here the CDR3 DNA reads TGCGCCAGCAGCTTCGGGGTGGGCGAATTCATGAACACTGAAGCTTTCTTT.